This TCR beta chain was obtained from a study of CD8 T cells in ankylosing spondylitis. The study's findings and limits: Among TCR beta sequences, a motif of about 8 highly homologous variants appeared characteristic of ankylosing spondylitis blood. Certain motif variants had earlier been reported in reactive arthritis synovial fluid and blood.

MiXCR, applied by TCRdb to the 5' RACE reads, yields one record per CDR3 protein. Seen here are roughly 140,000 distinct CDR3 sequences, 40% to 50% observed once, and the top ten hold roughly 15%. In regard to this clonotype: Its antigen is unknown.

V lost 4 bases and J lost 12; bases outside the gene matches: 8. The CDR3 has 13 residues. CDR1 DFQATT and CDR2 SNEGSKA come from the germline V gene (reference sequence). Sequencing was done on a sample of synovial fluid, either unsorted or a sorted T cell fraction (not recorded which). The receptor's source is a male donor with ankylosing spondylitis. The V call is TRBV20-1, the J call TRBJ2-1; 11 nucleotides agree with TRBD2. The CDR3 DNA reads TGCAGTGCTAAAATAGCGGGGGGGCCCGGGCAGTTCTTC. Translated, it gives CSAKIAGGPGQFF.